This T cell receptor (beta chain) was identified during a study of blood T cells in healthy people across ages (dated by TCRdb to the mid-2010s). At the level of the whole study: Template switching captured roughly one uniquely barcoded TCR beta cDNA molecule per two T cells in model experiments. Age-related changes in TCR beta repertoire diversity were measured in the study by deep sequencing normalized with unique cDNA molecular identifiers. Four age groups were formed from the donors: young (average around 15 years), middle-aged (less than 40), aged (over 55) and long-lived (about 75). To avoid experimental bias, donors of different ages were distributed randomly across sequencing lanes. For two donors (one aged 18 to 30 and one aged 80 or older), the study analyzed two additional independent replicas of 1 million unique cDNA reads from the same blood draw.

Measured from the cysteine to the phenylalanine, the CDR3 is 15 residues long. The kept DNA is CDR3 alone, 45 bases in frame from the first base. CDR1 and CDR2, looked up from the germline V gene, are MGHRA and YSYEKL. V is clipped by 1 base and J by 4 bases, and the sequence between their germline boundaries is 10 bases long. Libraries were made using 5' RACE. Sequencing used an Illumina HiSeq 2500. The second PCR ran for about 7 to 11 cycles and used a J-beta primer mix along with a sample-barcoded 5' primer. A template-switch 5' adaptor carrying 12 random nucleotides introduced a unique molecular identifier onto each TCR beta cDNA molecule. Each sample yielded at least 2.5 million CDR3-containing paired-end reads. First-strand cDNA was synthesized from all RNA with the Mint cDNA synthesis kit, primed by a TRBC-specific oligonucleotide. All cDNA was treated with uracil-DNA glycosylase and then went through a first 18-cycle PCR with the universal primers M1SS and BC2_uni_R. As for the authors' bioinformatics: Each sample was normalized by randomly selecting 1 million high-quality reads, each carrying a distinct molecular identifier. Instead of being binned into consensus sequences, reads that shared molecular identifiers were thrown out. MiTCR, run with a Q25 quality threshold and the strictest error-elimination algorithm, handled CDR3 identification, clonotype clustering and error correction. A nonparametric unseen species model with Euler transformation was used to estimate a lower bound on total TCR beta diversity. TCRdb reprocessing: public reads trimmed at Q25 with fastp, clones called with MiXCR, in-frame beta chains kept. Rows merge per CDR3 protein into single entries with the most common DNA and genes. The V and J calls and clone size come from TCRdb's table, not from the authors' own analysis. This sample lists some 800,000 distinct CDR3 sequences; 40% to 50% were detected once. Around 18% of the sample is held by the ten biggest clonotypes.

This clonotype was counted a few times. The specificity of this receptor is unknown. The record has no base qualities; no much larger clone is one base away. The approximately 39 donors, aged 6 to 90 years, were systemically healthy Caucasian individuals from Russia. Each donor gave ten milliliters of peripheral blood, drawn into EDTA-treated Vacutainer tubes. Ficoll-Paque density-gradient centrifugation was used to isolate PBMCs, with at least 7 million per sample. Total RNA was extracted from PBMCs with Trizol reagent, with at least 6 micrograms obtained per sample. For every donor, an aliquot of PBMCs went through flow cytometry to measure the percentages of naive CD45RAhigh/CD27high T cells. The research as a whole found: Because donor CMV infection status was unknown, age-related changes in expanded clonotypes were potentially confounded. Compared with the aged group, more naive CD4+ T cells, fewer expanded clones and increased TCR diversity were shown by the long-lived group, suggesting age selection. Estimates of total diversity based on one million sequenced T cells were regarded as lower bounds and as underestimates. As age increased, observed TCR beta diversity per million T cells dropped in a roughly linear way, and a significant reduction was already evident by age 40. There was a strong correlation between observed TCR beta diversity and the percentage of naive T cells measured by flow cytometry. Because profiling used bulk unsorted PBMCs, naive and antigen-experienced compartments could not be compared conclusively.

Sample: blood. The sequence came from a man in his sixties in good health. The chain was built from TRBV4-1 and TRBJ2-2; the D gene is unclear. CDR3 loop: CASSQVGSGTGELFF. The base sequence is TGCGCCAGCAGCCAAGTGGGGTCGGGCACCGGGGAGCTGTTTTTT.